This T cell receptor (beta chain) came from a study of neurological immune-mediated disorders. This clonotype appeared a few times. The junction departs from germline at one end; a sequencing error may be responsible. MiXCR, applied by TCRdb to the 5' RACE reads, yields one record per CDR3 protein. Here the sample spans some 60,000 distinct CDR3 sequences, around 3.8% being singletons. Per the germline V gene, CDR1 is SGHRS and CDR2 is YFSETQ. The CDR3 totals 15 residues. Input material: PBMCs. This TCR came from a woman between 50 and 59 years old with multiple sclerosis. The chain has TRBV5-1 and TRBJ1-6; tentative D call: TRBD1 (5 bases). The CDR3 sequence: CASSLKAGFESPLNF. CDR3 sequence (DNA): TGCGCCAGCAGCTTGAAGGCAGGGTTTGAGTCACCCCTCAACTTT.